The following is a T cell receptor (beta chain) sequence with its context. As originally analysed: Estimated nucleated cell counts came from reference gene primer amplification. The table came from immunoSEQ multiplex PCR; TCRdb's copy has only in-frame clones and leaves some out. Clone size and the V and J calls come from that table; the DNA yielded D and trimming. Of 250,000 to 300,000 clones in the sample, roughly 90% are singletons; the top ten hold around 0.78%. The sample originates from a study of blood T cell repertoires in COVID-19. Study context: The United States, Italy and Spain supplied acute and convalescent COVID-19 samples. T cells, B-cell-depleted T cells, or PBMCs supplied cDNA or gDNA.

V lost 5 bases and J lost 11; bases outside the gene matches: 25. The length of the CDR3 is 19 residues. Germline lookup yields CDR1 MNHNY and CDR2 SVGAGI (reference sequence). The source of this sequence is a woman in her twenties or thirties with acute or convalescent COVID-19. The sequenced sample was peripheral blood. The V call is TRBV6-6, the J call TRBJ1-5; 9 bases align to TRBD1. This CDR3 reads CASSLIDTGGRRSMGTQHF. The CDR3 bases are TGTGCCAGCAGTCTTATCGACACAGGGGGCCGCCGAAGTATGGGGACCCAGCATTTT.